This T cell receptor (beta chain) emerged from a study of blood T cells in healthy people across ages. The second PCR ran about 6 to 12 cycles with a sample-barcoded 5' primer and J-beta primers. TCRdb recomputed calls from the 5' RACE reads with MiXCR, one row per CDR3 protein. The repertoire holds 890,000 or so distinct CDR3 sequences, with less than 80% as singletons. Healthy Caucasian individuals from Russia aged 6 to 90 were enrolled as donors. Trimming took 5 bases from V and 0 from J, leaving 10 bases between them. The V gene's germline CDR1 is LNHNV and CDR2 YYDKDF (reference sequence). The CDR3 spans 14 residues.

Sequencing was performed on blood. This chain links TRBV15 with TRBJ1-2; possible D gene TRBD1, 6 bases. This clonotype originated in a man aged 25-45 years in good health. The CDR3 reads CATSATGSNYGYTF. CDR3 nucleotides: TGTGCCACCAGCGCGACAGGATCTAACTATGGCTACACCTTC.